This T cell receptor beta chain originates from a study of PD-1 blockade in classical Hodgkin lymphoma. Turning to the study itself: Each patient was given nivolumab 3 mg/kg through a vein every 2 weeks. The study's findings and limits: At C4D1, TCR diversity had climbed significantly for CD4+ cells, though not for CD8+ cells.

The germline gives CDR1 SGHVS, CDR2 FQNEAQ. CDR3 length: 16 residues. V dropped 4 bases and J dropped 0 bases, with 13 bases sitting between them. The method was immunoSEQ multiplex PCR; TCRdb's version includes in-frame clones alone and lacks a portion of them. The sample includes around 66,000 clones, about 64% of them seen just once. Relapse was seen in all patients after autologous stem cell transplantation, and brentuximab vedotin exposure was variable. In the case of this clone: What it recognizes is unknown.

This chain uses TRBV7-8 with TRBJ2-1; D unclear. The TCR was taken from a human donor with classical Hodgkin lymphoma. Sample: peripheral blood mononuclear cells (PBMCs), taken before the second cycle of nivolumab. DNA of the CDR3: TGTGCCAGCAGCTCGTGGGCGGTAAGCTCCTACAATGAGCAGTTCTTC. Protein: CASSSWAVSSYNEQFF. The variable domain in full, with the rest retrieved from reference TRBV7-8 and TRBJ2-1, is GAGVSQSPRYKVAKRGQDVALRCDPISGHVSLFWYQQALGQGPEFLTYFQNEAQLDKSGLPSDRFFAERPEGSVSTLKIQRTQQEDSAVYLCASSSWAVSSYNEQFFGPGTRLTVL.